One and the same sample provided the 24 T cell receptor beta chains below, sequenced in a study of blood T cells in healthy people across ages. A second about 7 to 12 cycle PCR used barcoded and J-beta primers. MiXCR, run by TCRdb on the 5' RACE reads, gives a single entry per CDR3 protein. The repertoire holds 1.5 million to 2 million distinct CDR3 sequences, approximately 40% seen once, with roughly 23% in the top ten. Sequencing used blood. These receptor sequences come from a human donor in good health.

The chain employs TRBV12-3 or TRBV12-4 and TRBJ2-6; the match to TRBD1 covers 8 bases. The ends lost 6 bases at V and 3 bases at J; junction bases unmatched: 4. The CDR3 is 15 amino acids. The CDR3 nucleotides read TGTGCCAGCAGCCGCAGGGGGCTTGGGGCCAACGTCCTGACTTTC. This gives the protein CASSRRGLGANVLTF.

This clonotype was observed a handful of times. This chain connects TRBV12-3 or TRBV12-4 to TRBJ1-2; D is ambiguous. The V gene lost 5 bases and the J gene lost 6 bases, with 10 bases spanning the gap. This CDR3 contains 12 residues. The chain's CDR3 is CASSHPRNGYTF. The DNA for the CDR3 is TGTGCCAGCAGTCATCCTCGGAATGGCTACACCTTC.

The chain uses TRBV27 and TRBJ2-3; D is uncertain. Looked up from germline, CDR1 is MNHEY and CDR2 is SMNVEV (reference sequence). The CDR3 loop spans 15 amino acids. The V gene lost 0 bases and the J gene lost 1 base, with 8 bases spanning the gap. Written as DNA, the CDR3 is TGTGCCAGCAGTTTATCGGCGATCGGCACAGATACGCAGTATTTT. It specifies CASSLSAIGTDTQYF.

This clonotype was seen more than once but under ten times. The V gene is TRBV3-1, the J gene TRBJ2-1, with TRBD2 matching over 8 bases. Trimming took 0 bases from V and 8 from J; bases not matched to a gene: 9. The CDR3 contains 16 residues. Germline V gene data show CDR1 as LGHDT and CDR2 as YNNKEL (reference sequence). CDR3 sequence: CASSQDSRGGWDEQFF. The CDR3 bases are TGTGCCAGCAGCCAAGATTCTCGGGGGGGGTGGGATGAGCAGTTCTTC.

The chain carries TRBV28 and TRBJ2-1, with TRBD1 matching 8 bases. Trimming cost V 7 bases and J 5 bases; bases outside gene matches: 10. Germline CDR1 and CDR2: MDHEN and SYDVKM. The CDR3 covers 15 residues. In DNA, the CDR3 is TGTGCCAGCACTCTTGGACAGGGACAGAACAATGAGCAGTTCTTC. The encoded protein is CASTLGQGQNNEQFF.

The chain recombines TRBV5-1 with TRBJ2-1; possibly TRBD2 for D (6 bases). Germline values: CDR1 SGHRS, CDR2 YFSETQ. The V end was cut by 0 bases, the J end by 5 bases, with 12 bases between. The length of the CDR3 is 15 residues. Here the CDR3 reads CASSLVGLFNNEQFF. The CDR3 nucleotides are TGCGCCAGCAGCTTGGTTGGACTATTCAACAATGAGCAGTTCTTC.

The table lists this clonotype with a few counts. The CDR3 DNA is TGTGCCAGCAGTTTTACCGTAAGCGTACTCCAAGAGACCCAGTACTTC. Encoded protein: CASSFTVSVLQETQYF. The chain has TRBV28 and TRBJ2-5; D gene unclear. In germline, CDR1 is MDHEN, CDR2 SYDVKM. The V and J ends lost 3 bases and 1 base respectively, with 15 bases between them. This CDR3 comprises 16 residues.

The V call is TRBV5-1, the J call TRBJ1-2, with D possibly being TRBD1 (6 bases). Germline CDR1 SGHRS, CDR2 YFSETQ. Trimming pared 4 bases from V and 6 bases from J, leaving 10 bases between. The CDR3 is 12 amino acids. CDR3: CASSTGRDGYTF. The CDR3 DNA follows: TGCGCCAGCAGCACAGGGAGGGATGGCTACACCTTC. Full variable domain (rest looked up from reference TRBV5-1 and TRBJ1-2): KAGVTQTPRYLIKTRGQQVTLSCSPISGHRSVSWYQQTPGQGLQFLFEYFSETQRNKGNFPGRFSGRQFSNSRSEMNVSTLELGDSALYLCASSTGRDGYTFGSGTRLTVV.

This clonotype showed up just a few times. CDR3 residues: CSALGLAEETQYF. In DNA form, the CDR3 reads TGCAGCGCCCTGGGACTAGCGGAAGAGACCCAGTACTTC. The gene calls are TRBV29-1 and TRBJ2-5; 11 positions match TRBD2. Germline V gives CDR1 SQVTM, CDR2 ANQGSEA. V was clipped by 7 bases and J by 3 bases; unmatched bases: 4. CDR3 length: 13 amino acids.

V is TRBV4-2 and J is TRBJ2-7; D may correspond to TRBD1 or TRBD2 (6 bases each). This CDR3 region has 15 residues. From germline, CDR1 is LGHNA and CDR2 YNFKEQ. Trimming stripped 4 bases from V and 1 base from J, with 14 bases between. The chain's CDR3 is CASSPGGTPSYEQYF. The CDR3 DNA sequence: TGTGCCAGCAGCCCCGGCGGGACACCTTCCTACGAGCAGTACTTC.

The V call is TRBV9, the J call TRBJ1-5; 12 bases map to TRBD1. Per the germline V gene, CDR1 is SGDLS and CDR2 is YYNGEE. This CDR3 is built from 14 residues. Trimming at V came to 3 bases and at J to 8 bases, leaving 3 bases not matched to a gene. CDR3 in amino acids: CASSEGTGGEPQHF. The CDR3 region has the DNA TGTGCCAGCAGCGAGGGGACAGGGGGCGAGCCCCAGCATTTT. Combining the CDR3 with reference TRBV9 and TRBJ1-5 gives the whole variable domain DSGVTQTPKHLITATGQRVTLRCSPRSGDLSVYWYQQSLDQGLQFLIQYYNGEERAKGNILERFSAQQFPDLHSELNLSSLELGDSALYFCASSEGTGGEPQHFGDGTRLSIL.

The rearrangement joins TRBV7-2 to TRBJ1-1; 8 bases agree with TRBD1. The CDR3 spans 13 residues. V was clipped by 3 bases and J by 8 bases; unmatched bases: 5. Per the germline V gene, CDR1 is SGHTA and CDR2 is FQGNSA. Here the CDR3 DNA reads TGTGCCAGCAGCTTCACCTGGGACAGGGAAGCTTTCTTT. Translating gives CASSFTWDREAFF. The variable domain in full, completed from reference TRBV7-2 and TRBJ1-1, reads GAGVSQSPSNKVTEKGKDVELRCDPISGHTALYWYRQSLGQGLEFLIYFQGNSAPDKSGLPSDRFSAERTGGSVSTLTIQRTQQEDSAVYLCASSFTWDREAFFGQGTRLTVV.

The CDR3 DNA is TGCGCCAGCAGCTTGGGAGGGACAGTAGAATCCGAGCAGTACTTC. Translation gives CASSLGGTVESEQYF. The rearrangement links TRBV5-1 to TRBJ2-5; 7 nucleotides line up with TRBD1. Matching the DNA end better, TRBJ2-7 makes the J call doubtful. The CDR3 totals 15 residues. Germline CDR1 is SGHRS and CDR2 is YFSETQ.

The chain employs TRBV5-4 and TRBJ1-6; a weak D match, TRBD1 (5 bases). The CDR3 loop spans 16 amino acids. Germline V gene data show CDR1 as SGHNT and CDR2 as YYREEE (reference sequence). Trimming pared 0 bases from V and 3 bases from J, leaving 10 bases between. The CDR3 protein is CASSLGGDIYNSPLHF. The CDR3 DNA reads as TGTGCCAGCAGCTTGGGAGGGGATATCTATAATTCACCCCTCCACTTT.

At least ten counts were recorded for this clonotype. The rearrangement uses TRBV15 and TRBJ2-7; possibly TRBD1 for D (6 bases). The ends were cut back, 5 bases at V and 1 base at J, with 9 bases in the middle. The length of the CDR3 is 13 residues. CDR1 is LNHNV and CDR2 is YYDKDF in the germline V gene (reference sequence). The CDR3: CATSFGQSYEQYF. CDR3 sequence (DNA): TGTGCCACCAGCTTCGGACAGTCCTACGAGCAGTACTTC.

The rearrangement links TRBV24-1 to TRBJ2-3, with TRBD2 as a possible D gene (5 bases). This CDR3 is 16 amino acids long. The V end lost 0 bases, the J end lost 5 bases, and 14 bases lay between the germline ends. From germline, CDR1 is KGHDR and CDR2 SFDVKD. DNA for the CDR3: TGTGCCACCAGTGATTTGGGGGAGTCTAAGGAAGATACGCAGTATTTT. Protein product: CATSDLGESKEDTQYF.

The chain couples TRBV9 to TRBJ1-1; no reliable D call. Germline-derived CDR1 and CDR2 are SGDLS and YYNGEE. Trimming removed 2 bases from V and 0 bases from J, with 11 bases in between. This CDR3 spans 15 amino acids. The CDR3: CASSVAPDMNTEAFF. The CDR3 DNA sequence: TGTGCCAGCAGCGTGGCCCCGGATATGAACACTGAAGCTTTCTTT. Supplemented by reference TRBV9 and TRBJ1-1, the full variable domain reads DSGVTQTPKHLITATGQRVTLRCSPRSGDLSVYWYQQSLDQGLQFLIQYYNGEERAKGNILERFSAQQFPDLHSELNLSSLELGDSALYFCASSVAPDMNTEAFFGQGTRLTVV.

This clonotype was observed many times. A much larger clone differs by one base, so this may be a read error. The genes are TRBV7-2 and TRBJ2-1, with D possibly matching TRBD2 (5 bases). The CDR3 runs to 13 residues. Germline V CDR1 and CDR2: SGHTA, FQGNSA. CDR3 nucleotides: TGTGCCAGCAGCTTAGGAGGGTACAGTGAGCAGTTCTTC. As protein: CASSLGGYSEQFF.

The V gene is TRBV27, the J gene TRBJ2-7; D is possibly TRBD1 (6 bases). CDR3 length equals 12 residues. Trimming shortened V by 4 bases and J by 6 bases, and 10 bases separated the two germline ends. Germline CDR1 and CDR2: MNHEY and SMNVEV (reference sequence). CDR3 loop: CASSSGTSEQYF. The CDR3 DNA reads TGTGCCAGCAGTTCGGGGACAAGCGAGCAGTACTTC.

This rearrangement joins TRBV6-6 to TRBJ2-3; no firm D call. Between the trimmed V and J ends, which lost 2 bases and 0 bases, there was a span of 6 bases. CDR1 and CDR2 from the germline V gene are MNHNY and SVGAGI (reference sequence). This CDR3 spans 14 amino acids. This CDR3 reads CASSYHISTDTQYF. The CDR3 coding sequence is TGTGCCAGCAGTTACCATATTAGCACAGATACGCAGTATTTT.

This chain uses TRBV5-6 with TRBJ2-1, with 7 bases fitting TRBD1. The germline gives CDR1 SGHDT, CDR2 YYEEEE. The CDR3 is 15 residues long. V was clipped by 4 bases and J by 8 bases; unmatched bases: 12. CDR3: CASSPDRAVVDEQFF. As DNA, the CDR3 is TGTGCCAGCAGCCCCGACAGGGCGGTCGTCGATGAGCAGTTCTTC.

The chain has TRBV12-3 or TRBV12-4 and TRBJ1-4; TRBD1 agrees at 8 bases. This CDR3 region has 14 residues. Trimming cost V 6 bases and J 8 bases; bases outside gene matches: 8. CDR3 nucleotide sequence: TGTGCCAGCAGCACCGGTACAGGGGGAGAAAAACTGTTTTTT. Its protein is CASSTGTGGEKLFF.

The rearrangement joins TRBV12-3 or TRBV12-4 to TRBJ1-6, with D uncertain. V gave up 6 bases and J gave up 7 bases, with 10 bases separating them. The CDR3 is 13 residues long. CDR3 coding DNA: TGTGCCAGCAGCCCTCAACAGAATTCACCCCTCCACTTT. As protein: CASSPQQNSPLHF.

This clonotype was seen a few times. V and J are TRBV12-3 or TRBV12-4 and TRBJ2-4, with 7 bases that match TRBD2. The end of the DNA is better explained by TRBJ2-7, so the J call may be wrong. This CDR3 is built from 17 residues. CDR3 DNA: TGTGCCAGCAGTTTAGGGGGCAGGCGGGACTACACCTACGAGCAGTACTTC. Its protein is CASSLGGRRDYTYEQYF.